The 21 T cell receptor beta chains presented below share a single source sample, sequenced in a study of regulatory T cells in long-lasting Graves disease. As to time point: newly diagnosed GD, antithyroid drugs for less than 3 months. PBMC-derived RNA was used for the TCR library. Investigators prepared the TCR beta libraries by applying iRepertoire HTBI primers and Arm-PCR of CDR3 regions. TCRdb redid the calling of the multiplex PCR reads with MiXCR, one entry per CDR3 protein. The table shows 530,000 or so distinct CDR3 sequences, with about 16% occurring only once. The same data also went into a second study, on T cells in Graves' hyperthyroidism and ophthalmopathy.

This specimen consisted of peripheral blood mononuclear cells (PBMCs), obtained at new diagnosis, from a patient treated with antithyroid drugs. Source of these receptors: a young man with Graves disease.

Turning to this clonotype: A clone one base away is much larger, so this may be a read error. The V and J genes are TRBV5-1 and TRBJ1-1, with no clear D. The V gene's germline CDR1 is SGHRS and CDR2 YFSETQ. The CDR3 extends over 14 amino acids. CDR3 loop: CASSLEMGFTETFF. Here the CDR3 DNA reads TGCGCCAGCAGCTTGGAGATGGGGTTCACTGAAACTTTCTTT.

The V gene is TRBV29-1, the J gene TRBJ1-1; TRBD1 is a possible D gene (6 bases). The V end was cut by 4 bases, the J end by 3 bases, with 9 bases between. Germline CDR1 and CDR2: SQVTM and ANQGSEA. The CDR3 consists of 12 residues. DNA for the CDR3: TGCAGCGTTGGGAAGGGGGACACTGAAGCTTTCTTT. Translated: CSVGKGDTEAFF.

This clonotype was recorded at least ten times. One end of the junction varies from germline; a read error may be responsible. The chain is built from TRBV5-1 and TRBJ2-1, with a possible D match to TRBD1 (5 bases). The V gene's germline CDR1 is SGHRS and CDR2 YFSETQ. The CDR3 runs to 14 residues. CDR3 bases: TGTGCCAGCAGCTTAGAGGCAGGGAACAATGAGCAGTTCTTC. It specifies CASSLEAGNNEQFF.

Here the CDR3 DNA reads TGCGCCAGCAGCTTGGGTGGGACAGGTGATGGCTACACCTTC. Amino acid sequence: CASSLGGTGDGYTF. This chain links TRBV5-1 with TRBJ1-2; 8 nucleotides match TRBD1. Germline CDR1 reads SGHRS; CDR2 reads YFSETQ. The ends lost 0 bases at V and 6 bases at J; junction bases unmatched: 4. The CDR3 has 14 amino acids.

This clonotype was observed a few times. This rearrangement joins TRBV6-5 to TRBJ1-1; D gene unclear. V gave up 3 bases and J gave up 6 bases, with 5 bases separating them. In germline, CDR1 is MNHEY, CDR2 SVGAGI. The CDR3 is made up of 11 amino acids. CDR3 protein: CASSYSSEAFF. DNA for the CDR3: TGTGCCAGCAGTTATTCCTCTGAAGCTTTCTTT.

This clonotype has just a few counts. The rearrangement joins TRBV6-1 to TRBJ2-7; 7 positions agree with TRBD2. The germline CDR1 and CDR2 sequences are MNHNS and SASEGT. There are 15 residues in the CDR3. Unmatched junction bases numbered 12, after V lost 6 bases and J lost 4 bases. The CDR3 nucleotides are TGTGCCAGCAGCTTGGAGGAGCGGGGAACATACGAGCAGTACTTC. The encoded protein is CASSLEERGTYEQYF.

Concerning this clonotype: A much larger clone is a single base away; this may be a read error. This chain connects TRBV20-1 to TRBJ2-3; D is unresolved. Germline V lookup: CDR1 DFQATT, CDR2 SNEGSKA (reference sequence). Trimming removed 0 bases from V and 3 bases from J, with 13 bases in between. The CDR3 covers 15 residues. The CDR3: CSAREEQETTDTQYF. CDR3 nucleotide sequence: TGCAGTGCTAGAGAAGAGCAGGAGACGACAGATACGCAGTATTTT.

This clonotype has at least ten counts. The chain joins TRBV6-9 to TRBJ1-1; D is unresolved. Per germline, CDR1 MNHGY and CDR2 SVAAGI. The CDR3 is made up of 14 amino acids. The ends were cut back, 3 bases at V and 11 bases at J, with 19 bases in the middle. The CDR3 nucleotides are TGTGCCAGCAGTTACGGCTTGGACGGCCTGGGTGCTTTCTTT. Residues: CASSYGLDGLGAFF.

This clonotype appeared many times. The gene calls are TRBV28 and TRBJ2-1; TRBD1 matches 11 bases. V was pared by 4 bases and J by 4 bases, with 9 bases of the junction left unmatched. CDR3 length: 17 residues. CDR1 is MDHEN, CDR2 SYDVKM, per germline. CDR3 in DNA: TGTGCCAGCAGTTCAACCCATCGGGACAGGGGGTACAATGAGCAGTTCTTC. It encodes CASSSTHRDRGYNEQFF.

The chain is built from TRBV6-1 and TRBJ2-5, with a possible D match to TRBD1 (5 bases). Germline V lookup: CDR1 MNHNS, CDR2 SASEGT. The CDR3 runs 14 residues. Trimming shortened V by 3 bases and J by 4 bases, and 12 bases separated the two germline ends. The CDR3 bases are TGTGCCAGCAGTGACAACCGACAGTCAGAGACCCAGTACTTC. This translates into CASSDNRQSETQYF.

This clonotype was seen at least ten times. This chain links TRBV11-2 with TRBJ1-1; TRBD1 might be the D (5 bases). The germline CDR1 and CDR2 sequences are SGHAT and FQNNGV. V was cut by 8 bases and J by 6 bases, with 10 bases left in between. The CDR3 is 11 residues long. The DNA of the CDR3 is TGTGCCAGCGCCGGGGGTCCTGAAGCTTTCTTT. Its translation is CASAGGPEAFF.

The CDR3 loop reads CASSRDRVTSYEQYF. The DNA of the CDR3 is TGTGCCAGCAGCCGCGACAGGGTTACCTCCTACGAGCAGTACTTC. The chain combines TRBV6-2 or TRBV6-3 with TRBJ2-7; TRBD1 agrees at 7 bases. The CDR3 runs 15 residues. V trimming: 6 bases; J trimming: 0 bases; junction bases outside the gene matches: 8. Germline CDR1 and CDR2: MNHEY and SVGEGT.

This rearrangement joins TRBV20-1 to TRBJ2-7; D perhaps matches TRBD2 (6 bases). The CDR3 covers 15 residues. Germline loops: CDR1 DFQATT, CDR2 SNEGSKA (reference sequence). Trimming shortened V by 0 bases and J by 5 bases, and 17 bases separated the two germline ends. CDR3 sequence reads: CSARDLTRGGHEQYF. The DNA of the CDR3 is TGCAGTGCTAGAGATCTGACTAGAGGTGGCCACGAGCAGTACTTC.

This clonotype was found once. The gene calls are TRBV2 and TRBJ1-4; tentatively, D is TRBD1 (6 bases). V was clipped by 6 bases and J by 7 bases, with 18 bases between them. CDR1 SNHLY and CDR2 FYNNEI come from the germline V gene. The CDR3 length is 15 residues. The CDR3 is CASRTLIGGGEKLFF. CDR3 sequence (DNA): TGTGCCAGCAGGACCCTAATCGGAGGGGGTGAAAAACTGTTTTTT.

The CDR3 here is CASSGGLAGPTDTQYF. The DNA of the CDR3 is TGTGCCAGCAGTGGGGGACTAGCGGGCCCCACAGATACGCAGTATTTT. The chain joins TRBV12-3 or TRBV12-4 to TRBJ2-3; 12 nucleotides agree with TRBD2. CDR3 length: 16 amino acids. Trimming took 5 bases from V and 2 from J; bases not matched to a gene: 5.

This clonotype turned up a few times. The chain couples TRBV3-1 to TRBJ1-4; D uncertain. V lost 3 bases and J lost 4, with 9 bases in between. Germline lookup yields CDR1 LGHDT and CDR2 YNNKEL (reference sequence). This CDR3 region has 14 residues. The CDR3 protein is CASSHRQLNEKLFF. The CDR3 bases are TGTGCCAGCAGCCATCGGCAGCTTAATGAAAAACTGTTTTTT.

This clonotype was counted ten times or more. This chain links TRBV2 with TRBJ1-5, with 7 nucleotides matching TRBD1. This CDR3 has 15 residues. Per germline, CDR1 SNHLY and CDR2 FYNNEI. The ends lost 5 bases at V and 0 bases at J; junction bases unmatched: 4. The CDR3 protein is CASSWTGYSNQPQHF. The CDR3 DNA is TGTGCCAGCAGTTGGACAGGTTATAGCAATCAGCCCCAGCATTTT.

This sequence joins TRBV5-1 and TRBJ2-7; 7 bases match TRBD1. CDR3 length: 15 residues. Germline assignment: CDR1 SGHRS and CDR2 YFSETQ. V was pared by 2 bases and J by 3 bases, with 8 bases of the junction left unmatched. CDR3 sequence (DNA): TGCGCCAGCAGCTTACAGGGGTCCCCCAGCTACGAGCAGTACTTC. Amino acid sequence: CASSLQGSPSYEQYF.

This clonotype was detected many times. J is TRBJ2-1 and V is TRBV12-3 or TRBV12-4, with D unclear. Trimming removed 7 bases from V and 4 bases from J, with 14 bases in between. The CDR3 totals 14 residues. Written as DNA, the CDR3 is TGTGCCAGCACCGGCAACTCGGGTTACAATGAGCAGTTCTTC. It specifies CASTGNSGYNEQFF.

This clonotype was detected many times. The rearrangement joins TRBV12-3 or TRBV12-4 to TRBJ1-1, with D uncertain. The CDR3 runs to 14 residues. V was cut by 1 base and J by 0 bases, with 6 bases left in between. CDR3 residues: CASSLEGMNTEAFF. The CDR3 DNA sequence: TGTGCCAGCAGTTTAGAAGGTATGAACACTGAAGCTTTCTTT.

This clonotype occurred a few times. The chain has TRBV7-2 and TRBJ2-5, with D perhaps matching TRBD1 (7 bases). Trimming removed 5 bases at V and 1 base at J, with 14 bases between. The length of the CDR3 is 15 residues. Germline CDR1 is SGHTA and CDR2 is FQGNSA. CDR3 in DNA: TGTGCCAGCAGCCGCGGGGACAGCCTCCAAGAGACCCAGTACTTC. Its translation is CASSRGDSLQETQYF.